The 20 T cell receptor beta chains presented below share a single source sample, sequenced in a study of monozygotic twins with inflammatory bowel disease. After re-calling the 5' RACE reads, TCRdb lists one entry per CDR3 protein, DNA absent. Here the sample table reports about 130,000 distinct CDR3 sequences. Sequenced sample: blood. These receptors all stem from a human donor with ulcerative colitis or Crohn's disease, or a healthy co-twin of an affected twin (not recorded which).

The rearrangement uses TRBV19 and TRBJ2-7; absent DNA, TCRdb's TRBD1 call cannot be checked. CDR3 length: 17 amino acids. Germline V gives CDR1 LNHDA, CDR2 SQIVND (reference sequence). CDR3: CASSDPQTTGRVYEQYF.

The CDR3 spells CASSFRQREGGADTQYF. The V gene is TRBV7-2, the J gene TRBJ2-3; TCRdb gives TRBD1 as the D gene, but with no DNA this cannot be confirmed. The CDR3 is 17 amino acids. The germline V gene encodes CDR1 SGHTA and CDR2 FQGNSA.

The rearrangement uses TRBV20-1 and TRBJ1-5; the TCRdb D gene call, TRBD1, has no DNA to confirm it. The CDR3 is 14 amino acids. The germline gives CDR1 DFQATT, CDR2 SNEGSKA (reference sequence). CDR3 sequence reads: CSASRRQGNQPQHF.

The rearrangement links TRBV10-3 to TRBJ1-1; lacking DNA, the TRBD1 call made by TCRdb goes unchecked. CDR3 length equals 15 residues. The germline gives CDR1 ENHRY, CDR2 SYGVKD. CDR3 region: CAIRDPGQPNTEAFF.

The chain links TRBV28 to TRBJ2-7. Germline V CDR1 and CDR2: MDHEN, SYDVKM. CDR3 length equals 13 residues. CDR3 residues: CASSLGFRNEQYF.

This chain uses TRBV29-1 with TRBJ1-2; TCRdb returns TRBD1, unconfirmable since there is no DNA. This CDR3 comprises 13 residues. Germline-derived CDR1 and CDR2 are SQVTM and ANQGSEA. CDR3 amino acids: CSVVGDGVHGYTF.

The gene calls are TRBV7-2 and TRBJ1-2. The CDR3 length is 15 residues. The V gene's germline CDR1 is SGHTA and CDR2 FQGNSA. CDR3 sequence reads: CASSLDVGWNYGYTF.

This chain connects TRBV7-2 to TRBJ2-5; the D gene TCRdb calls, TRBD2, cannot be checked with no DNA. Germline V CDR1 and CDR2: SGHTA, FQGNSA. The length of the CDR3 is 13 residues. The CDR3 reads CASGTSGIETQYF.

The chain couples TRBV29-1 to TRBJ2-5. The CDR3 is 13 amino acids. CDR1 is SQVTM, CDR2 ANQGSEA, per germline. The CDR3 here is CSVEFGFRGTQYF. Full variable domain (remainder filled in from reference TRBV29-1 and TRBJ2-5): SAVISQKPSRDICQRGTSLTIQCQVDSQVTMMFWYRQQPGQSLTLIATANQGSEATYESGFVIDKFPISRPNLTFSTLTVSNMSPEDSSIYLCSVEFGFRGTQYFGPGTRLLVL.

The chain is built from TRBV3-1 and TRBJ2-7; TCRdb calls TRBD2, which cannot be checked without DNA. Germline CDR1 and CDR2: LGHDT and YNNKEL (reference sequence). This CDR3 spans 15 amino acids. Here the CDR3 reads CASSQEGGNNYEQYF.

V is TRBV12-3 or TRBV12-4 and J is TRBJ2-5; without DNA, the TCRdb call of TRBD2 cannot be checked. This CDR3 spans 16 amino acids. The CDR3 reads CASSKWTSGPRETQYF.

This chain uses TRBV5-4 with TRBJ2-2; TCRdb proposes TRBD1, but this gene call is untestable without DNA. Germline V CDR1 and CDR2: SGHNT, YYREEE (reference sequence). The CDR3 runs to 17 residues. The CDR3 sequence: CASSPGDRGPDTGELFF.

CDR3 region: CASSYGTGDLHQPQHF. The chain uses TRBV28 and TRBJ1-5; TCRdb's assignment of TRBD1 cannot be checked, as there is no DNA. CDR1 and CDR2 from the germline V gene are MDHEN and SYDVKM. The CDR3 contains 16 residues.

The CDR3 loop reads CASSRDSRGEETQYF. The chain employs TRBV7-2 and TRBJ2-5; TCRdb picks TRBD1, but there is no DNA to check that call. The CDR3 consists of 15 residues. CDR1 is SGHTA and CDR2 is FQGNSA in the germline V gene.

The V gene is TRBV20-1, the J gene TRBJ2-1. Germline values: CDR1 DFQATT, CDR2 SNEGSKA (reference sequence). CDR3 length: 13 residues. CDR3 residues: CNSRGASYNEQFF.

This rearrangement joins TRBV29-1 to TRBJ2-1; TCRdb picks TRBD2, but there is no DNA to check that call. The CDR3 covers 15 residues. Germline V gene sequence: CDR1 SQVTM, CDR2 ANQGSEA. CDR3 sequence reads: CSVGSGRSSYNEQFF.

The chain combines TRBV28 with TRBJ1-5. Germline-derived CDR1 and CDR2 are MDHEN and SYDVKM. The CDR3 runs 11 residues. The CDR3 protein is CASSLLQPQHF.

This chain connects TRBV5-1 to TRBJ2-2; the D call of TRBD2 rests on TCRdb alone, since no DNA is present to check it. The germline V gene has CDR1 SGHRS and CDR2 YFSETQ. The CDR3 consists of 16 residues. CDR3 sequence: CASSYGPTSSPGELFF.

V gene TRBV7-6 combines with J gene TRBJ2-7; TCRdb designates TRBD1, a call that cannot be tested without DNA. In germline, CDR1 is SGHVS, CDR2 FNYEAQ. The CDR3 contains 15 residues. CDR3 sequence reads: CASSSSGTGVYEQYF.

The chain employs TRBV4-2 and TRBJ1-2. CDR3 length: 13 amino acids. Germline lookup yields CDR1 LGHNA and CDR2 YNFKEQ. This CDR3 reads CASSPLGLGGYTF.